The present entry profiles one T cell receptor beta chain with its context. The target antigen is unknown. This specimen comes from a study of T cells in localized non-small cell lung cancer. General study results and limits: Adjacent lung was found to contain a median around 56 of the top 100 tumor clones. Greater T cell density in blood accompanied longer overall survival. Clonality of T cells reached its maximum in uninvolved adjacent lung, surpassing tumor.

The method was immunoSEQ multiplex PCR; TCRdb's version includes in-frame clones alone and lacks a portion of them. The table shows some 64,000 clones, with 85% to 90% occurring only once. CDR1 SGHKS and CDR2 YYEKEE come from the germline V gene (reference sequence). This CDR3 contains 13 residues. Trimming removed 1 base at V and 3 bases at J, with 7 bases between. The source is a woman between 35 and 75 years old with stage I lung adenocarcinoma. This specimen consisted of peripheral blood, obtained before any cancer treatment. This chain connects TRBV5-5 to TRBJ2-5; D is uncertain. In DNA, the CDR3 is TGTGCCAGCAGCTTGTTCGCAGAAGAGACCCAGTACTTC. Translated: CASSLFAEETQYF.